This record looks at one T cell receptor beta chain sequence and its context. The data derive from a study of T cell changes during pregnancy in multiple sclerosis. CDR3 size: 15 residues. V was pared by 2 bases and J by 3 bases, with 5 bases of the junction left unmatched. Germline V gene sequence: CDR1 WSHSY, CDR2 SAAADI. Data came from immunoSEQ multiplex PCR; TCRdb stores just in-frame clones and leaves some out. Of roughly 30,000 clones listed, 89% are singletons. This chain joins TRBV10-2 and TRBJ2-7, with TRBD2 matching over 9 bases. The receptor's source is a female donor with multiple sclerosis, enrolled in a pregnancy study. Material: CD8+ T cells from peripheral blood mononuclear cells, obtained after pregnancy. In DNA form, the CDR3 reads TGCGCCAGCAGTGAGCCGACTAGCGGACTCTACGAGCAGTACTTC. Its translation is CASSEPTSGLYEQYF.